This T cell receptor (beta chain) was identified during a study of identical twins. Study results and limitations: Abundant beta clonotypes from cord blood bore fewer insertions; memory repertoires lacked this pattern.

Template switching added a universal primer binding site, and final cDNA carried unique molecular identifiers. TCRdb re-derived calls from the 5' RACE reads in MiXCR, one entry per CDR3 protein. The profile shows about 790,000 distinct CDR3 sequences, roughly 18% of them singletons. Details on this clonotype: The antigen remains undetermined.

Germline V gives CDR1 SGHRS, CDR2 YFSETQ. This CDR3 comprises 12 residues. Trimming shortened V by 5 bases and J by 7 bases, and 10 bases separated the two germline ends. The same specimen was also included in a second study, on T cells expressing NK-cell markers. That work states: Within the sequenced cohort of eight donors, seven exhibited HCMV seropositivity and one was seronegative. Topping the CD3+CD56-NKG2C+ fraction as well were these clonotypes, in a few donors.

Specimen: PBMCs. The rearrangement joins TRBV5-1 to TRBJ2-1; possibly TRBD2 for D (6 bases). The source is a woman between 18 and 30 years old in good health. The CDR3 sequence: CASSDGGNEQFF. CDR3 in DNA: TGCGCCAGCAGTGATGGGGGGAATGAGCAGTTCTTC.